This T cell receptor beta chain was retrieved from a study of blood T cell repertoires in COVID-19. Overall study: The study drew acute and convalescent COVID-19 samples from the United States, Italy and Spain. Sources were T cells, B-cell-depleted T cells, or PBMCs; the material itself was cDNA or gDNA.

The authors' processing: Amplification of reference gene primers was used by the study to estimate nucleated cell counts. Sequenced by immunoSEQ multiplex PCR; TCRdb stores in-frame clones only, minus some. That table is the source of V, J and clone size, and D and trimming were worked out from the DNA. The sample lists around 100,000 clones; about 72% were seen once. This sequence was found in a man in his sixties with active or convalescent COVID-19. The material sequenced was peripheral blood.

In DNA, the CDR3 is TGTGCCAGCAGCAGAACAGGTTCTCCTTATAATTCACCCCTCCACTTT. The encoded protein is CASSRTGSPYNSPLHF. This sequence joins TRBV4-2 and TRBJ1-6; TRBD1 is a possible D gene (5 bases). The CDR3 sequence is 16 residues long. Trimming removed 5 bases from V and 4 bases from J, with 15 bases in between. CDR1 LGHNA and CDR2 YNFKEQ come from the germline V gene.